The T cell receptor (beta chain) described here comes from a study of persistence of HIV-infected CD4 T cells. Study-level background: Up to roughly 180 mL blood was drawn at multiple time points; two donors had single-time leukapheresis. Study-wide results and caveats: Compared with CD3/CD28-stimulated cells, CMV- and Gag-responding cells showed lower TCRbeta richness.

The libraries were made with immunoSEQ version 4 in survey mode. The assay was immunoSEQ multiplex PCR, and TCRdb's table has in-frame clones only and misses some. The sample lists tens of thousands of clones, 82% occurring once. Trimming took 1 base from V and 9 from J; bases not matched to a gene: 8. The V gene's germline CDR1 is SGHVS and CDR2 FQNEAQ. This CDR3 is built from 16 residues. Concerning this clone itself: Its antigen is undetermined.

Lysates of CMV-infected fibroblasts at around 9.9 ug/mL stimulated these cells. Memory cells lacking CD40L and CD69 with high CD45RO were sorted. Plasma HIV-1 RNA stayed below 50 copies/mL for at least 4 years. This chain links TRBV7-8 with TRBJ2-1; 11 positions agree with TRBD2. This TCR was sampled from an adult woman with HIV who was CMV-seropositive. This sample comprised CD4+ T cells sorted from PBMCs after roughly 18-hour stimulation, obtained from a patient who received antiretroviral therapy. As DNA, the CDR3 is TGTGCCAGCAGCTTAGTTACTAGCGGGAGTAATGGTGAGCAGTTCTTC. It encodes CASSLVTSGSNGEQFF.